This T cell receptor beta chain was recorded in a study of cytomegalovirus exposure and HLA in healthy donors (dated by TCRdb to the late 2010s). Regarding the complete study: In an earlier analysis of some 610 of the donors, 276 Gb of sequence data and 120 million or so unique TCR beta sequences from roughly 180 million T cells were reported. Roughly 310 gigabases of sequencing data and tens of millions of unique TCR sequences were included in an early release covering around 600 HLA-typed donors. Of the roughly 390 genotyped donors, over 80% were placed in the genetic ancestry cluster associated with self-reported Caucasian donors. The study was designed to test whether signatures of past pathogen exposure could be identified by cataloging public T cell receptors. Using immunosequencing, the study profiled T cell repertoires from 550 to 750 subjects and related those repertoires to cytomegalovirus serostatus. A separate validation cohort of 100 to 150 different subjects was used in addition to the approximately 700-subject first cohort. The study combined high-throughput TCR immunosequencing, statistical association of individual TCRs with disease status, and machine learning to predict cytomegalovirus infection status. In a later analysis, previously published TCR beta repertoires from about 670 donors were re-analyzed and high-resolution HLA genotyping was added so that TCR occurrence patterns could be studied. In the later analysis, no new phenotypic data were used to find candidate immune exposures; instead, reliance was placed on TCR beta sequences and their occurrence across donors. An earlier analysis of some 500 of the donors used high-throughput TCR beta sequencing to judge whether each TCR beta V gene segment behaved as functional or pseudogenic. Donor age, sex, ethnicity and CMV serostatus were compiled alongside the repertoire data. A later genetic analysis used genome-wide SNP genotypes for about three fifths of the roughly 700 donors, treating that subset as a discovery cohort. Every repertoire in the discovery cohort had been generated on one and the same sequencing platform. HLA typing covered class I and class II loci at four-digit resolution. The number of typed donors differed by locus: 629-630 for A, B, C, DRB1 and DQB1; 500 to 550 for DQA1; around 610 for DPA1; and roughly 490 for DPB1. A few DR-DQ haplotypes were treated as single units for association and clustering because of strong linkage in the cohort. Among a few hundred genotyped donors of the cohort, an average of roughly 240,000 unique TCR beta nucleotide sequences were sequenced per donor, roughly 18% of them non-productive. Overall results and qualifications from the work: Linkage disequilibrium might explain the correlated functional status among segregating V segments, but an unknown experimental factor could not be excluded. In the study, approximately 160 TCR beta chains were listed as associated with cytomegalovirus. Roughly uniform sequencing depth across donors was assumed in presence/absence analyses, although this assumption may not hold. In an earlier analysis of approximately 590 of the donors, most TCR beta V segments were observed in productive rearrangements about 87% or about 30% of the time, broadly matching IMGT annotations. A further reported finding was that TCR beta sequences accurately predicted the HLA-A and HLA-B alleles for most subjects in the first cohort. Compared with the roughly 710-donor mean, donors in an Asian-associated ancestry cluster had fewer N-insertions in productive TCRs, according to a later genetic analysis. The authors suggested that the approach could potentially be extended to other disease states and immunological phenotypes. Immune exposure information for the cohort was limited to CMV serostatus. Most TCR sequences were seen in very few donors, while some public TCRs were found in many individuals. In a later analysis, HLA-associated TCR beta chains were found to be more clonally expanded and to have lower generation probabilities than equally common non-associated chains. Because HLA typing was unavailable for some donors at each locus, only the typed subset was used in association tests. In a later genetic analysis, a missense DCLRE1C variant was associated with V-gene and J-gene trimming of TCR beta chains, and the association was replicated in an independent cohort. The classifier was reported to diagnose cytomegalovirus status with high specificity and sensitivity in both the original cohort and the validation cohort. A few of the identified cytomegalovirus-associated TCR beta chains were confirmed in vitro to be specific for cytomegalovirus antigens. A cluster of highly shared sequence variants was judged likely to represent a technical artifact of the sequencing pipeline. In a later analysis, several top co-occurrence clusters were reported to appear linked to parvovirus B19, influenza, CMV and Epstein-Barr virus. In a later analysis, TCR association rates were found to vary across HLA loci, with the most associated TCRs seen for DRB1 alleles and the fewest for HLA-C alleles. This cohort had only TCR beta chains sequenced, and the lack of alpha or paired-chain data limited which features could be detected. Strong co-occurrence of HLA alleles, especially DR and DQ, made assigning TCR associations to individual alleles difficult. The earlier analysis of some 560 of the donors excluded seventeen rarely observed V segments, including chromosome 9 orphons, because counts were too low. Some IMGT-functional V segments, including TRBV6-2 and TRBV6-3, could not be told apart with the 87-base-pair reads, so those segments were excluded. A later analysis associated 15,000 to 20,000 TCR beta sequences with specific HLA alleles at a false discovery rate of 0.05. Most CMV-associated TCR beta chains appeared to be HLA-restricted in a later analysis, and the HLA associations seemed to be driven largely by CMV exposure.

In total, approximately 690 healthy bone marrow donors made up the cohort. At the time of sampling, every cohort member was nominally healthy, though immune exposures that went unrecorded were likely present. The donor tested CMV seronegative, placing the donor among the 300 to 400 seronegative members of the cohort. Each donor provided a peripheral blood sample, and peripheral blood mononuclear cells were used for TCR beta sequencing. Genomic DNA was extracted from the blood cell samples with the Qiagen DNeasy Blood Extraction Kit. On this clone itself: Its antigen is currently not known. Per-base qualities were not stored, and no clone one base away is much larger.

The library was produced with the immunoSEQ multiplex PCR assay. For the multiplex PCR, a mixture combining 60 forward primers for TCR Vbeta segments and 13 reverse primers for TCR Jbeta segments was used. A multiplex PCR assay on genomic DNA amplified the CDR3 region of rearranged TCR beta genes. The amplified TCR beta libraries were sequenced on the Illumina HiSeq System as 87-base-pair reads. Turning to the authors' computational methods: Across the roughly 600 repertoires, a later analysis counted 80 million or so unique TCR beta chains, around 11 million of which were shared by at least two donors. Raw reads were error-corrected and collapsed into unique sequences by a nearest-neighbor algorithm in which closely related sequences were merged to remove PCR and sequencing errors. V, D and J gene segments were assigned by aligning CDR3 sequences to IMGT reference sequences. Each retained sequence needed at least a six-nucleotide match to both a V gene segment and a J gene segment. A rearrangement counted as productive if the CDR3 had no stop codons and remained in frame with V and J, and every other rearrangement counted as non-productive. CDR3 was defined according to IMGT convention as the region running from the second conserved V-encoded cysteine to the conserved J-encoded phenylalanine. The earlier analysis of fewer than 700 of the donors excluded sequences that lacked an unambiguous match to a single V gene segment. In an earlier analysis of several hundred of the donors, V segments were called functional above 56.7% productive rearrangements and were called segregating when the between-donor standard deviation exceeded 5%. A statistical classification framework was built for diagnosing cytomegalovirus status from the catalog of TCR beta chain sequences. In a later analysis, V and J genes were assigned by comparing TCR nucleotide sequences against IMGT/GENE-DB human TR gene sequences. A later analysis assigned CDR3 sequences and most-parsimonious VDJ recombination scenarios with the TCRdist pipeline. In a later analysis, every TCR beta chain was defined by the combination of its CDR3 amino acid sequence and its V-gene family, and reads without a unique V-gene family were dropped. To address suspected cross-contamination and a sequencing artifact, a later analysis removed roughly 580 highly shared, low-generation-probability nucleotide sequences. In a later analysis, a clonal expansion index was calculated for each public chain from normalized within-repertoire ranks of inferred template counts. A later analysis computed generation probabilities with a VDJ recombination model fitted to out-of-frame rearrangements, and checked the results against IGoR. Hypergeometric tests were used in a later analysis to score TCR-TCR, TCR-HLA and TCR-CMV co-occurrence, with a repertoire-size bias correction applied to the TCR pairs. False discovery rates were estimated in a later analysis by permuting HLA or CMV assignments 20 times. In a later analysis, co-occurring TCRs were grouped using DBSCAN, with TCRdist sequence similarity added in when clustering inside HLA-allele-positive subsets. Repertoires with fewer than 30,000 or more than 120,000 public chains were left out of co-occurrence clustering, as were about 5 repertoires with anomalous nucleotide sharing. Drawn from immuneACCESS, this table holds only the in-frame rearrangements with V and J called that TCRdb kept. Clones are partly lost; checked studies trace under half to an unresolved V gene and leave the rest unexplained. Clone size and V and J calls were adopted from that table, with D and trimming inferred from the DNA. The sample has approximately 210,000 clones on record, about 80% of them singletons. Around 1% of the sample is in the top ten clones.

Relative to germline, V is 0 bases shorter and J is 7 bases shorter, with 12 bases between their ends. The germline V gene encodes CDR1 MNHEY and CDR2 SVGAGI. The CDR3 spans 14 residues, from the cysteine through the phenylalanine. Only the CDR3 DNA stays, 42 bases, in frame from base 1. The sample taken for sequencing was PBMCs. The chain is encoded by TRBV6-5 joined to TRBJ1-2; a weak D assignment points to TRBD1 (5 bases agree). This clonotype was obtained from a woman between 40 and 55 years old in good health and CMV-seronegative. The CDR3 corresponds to CASSYSTSGVGYTF. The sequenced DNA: TGTGCCAGCAGTTACTCGACTTCGGGGGTTGGCTACACCTTC.